The rows below give T cell receptor beta chains drawn from one sample of a study of cytomegalovirus exposure and HLA in healthy donors. Sequencing was performed with immunoSEQ multiplex PCR; in TCRdb, only in-frame clones are kept and a portion is missing. This sample has about 130,000 clones, with approximately 84% found just once. Sequencing was carried out using PBMCs. The receptors derive from a woman aged 18-30 years in good health and CMV-seronegative. Both conserved end residues are part of each CDR3. D genes are given only for firm matches. Clone size, where shown, is once, few, many, or a class for clones that have expanded.

d_call | j_call | clone_size | v_call | cdr3_aa | cdr3_nt
TRBD1 | TRBJ2-3 | - | TRBV30 | CAWSVPLGTEPTDTQYF | TGTGCCTGGAGTGTACCTCTGGGGACAGAACCCACAGATACGCAGTATTTT
- | TRBJ2-1 | - | TRBV25-1 | CASSRGPGDNEQFF | TGTGCCAGCAGTCGTGGGCCAGGGGACAATGAGCAGTTCTTC
- | TRBJ2-7 | - | TRBV2 | CASSGEGEGSEQYF | TGTGCCAGCAGCGGCGAGGGAGAAGGATCCGAGCAGTACTTC
- | TRBJ2-5 | - | TRBV13 | CASSLSDSLRETQYF | TGTGCCAGCAGTTTATCGGACAGTCTACGAGAGACCCAGTACTTC
TRBD2 | TRBJ2-7 | once | TRBV5-1 | CASSQTSGSRGTEQYF | TGCGCCAGCAGCCAAACTAGCGGGAGTCGAGGAACCGAGCAGTACTTC
TRBD2 | TRBJ2-1 | - | TRBV30 | CAWSVGSGNYNEQFF | TGTGCCTGGAGTGTAGGTAGCGGGAACTACAATGAGCAGTTCTTC
- | TRBJ1-3 | - | TRBV30 | CAWSKGLGAPGNTIYF | TGTGCCTGGAGTAAAGGACTCGGAGCGCCCGGAAACACCATATATTTT
- | TRBJ2-1 | - | TRBV5-8 | CASSPRDNNEQFF | TGTGCCAGCAGCCCCCGGGACAACAATGAGCAGTTCTTC
- | TRBJ1-2 | - | TRBV5-4 | CASSLAQRPEGYTF | TGTGCCAGCAGCTTGGCGCAGCGCCCGGAAGGCTACACCTTC
TRBD1 | TRBJ2-7 | - | TRBV28 | CASSLDRDYEQYF | TGTGCCAGCAGTCTCGACAGGGACTACGAGCAGTACTTC
- | TRBJ2-2 | - | TRBV6-6 | CASSYSQGSNTGELFF | TGTGCCAGCAGTTACTCGCAGGGGTCTAACACCGGGGAGCTGTTTTTT
- | TRBJ1-3 | - | TRBV14 | CASSSTGGTIYF | TGTGCCAGCAGCTCAACCGGAGGGACCATATATTTT
TRBD2 | TRBJ2-5 | - | TRBV6-6 | CASSYSGRAAETQYF | TGTGCCAGCAGTTATAGCGGGAGGGCCGCCGAGACCCAGTACTTC
TRBD2 | TRBJ2-5 | - | TRBV7-6 | CASSSSGASGEGETQYF | TGTGCCAGCAGCTCGTCTGGGGCTAGCGGAGAGGGAGAGACCCAGTACTTC
- | TRBJ1-1 | - | TRBV11-2 | CASSLEGRGMAFF | TGTGCCAGCAGCTTAGAGGGCAGGGGTATGGCTTTCTTT
TRBD2 | TRBJ2-7 | - | TRBV5-6 | CASSYRLAAFYEQYF | TGTGCCAGCAGCTATCGACTAGCGGCATTCTACGAGCAGTACTTC
- | TRBJ2-3 | - | TRBV20-1 | CSALLFRTQYF | TGCAGTGCTCTTCTATTCCGTACGCAGTATTTT